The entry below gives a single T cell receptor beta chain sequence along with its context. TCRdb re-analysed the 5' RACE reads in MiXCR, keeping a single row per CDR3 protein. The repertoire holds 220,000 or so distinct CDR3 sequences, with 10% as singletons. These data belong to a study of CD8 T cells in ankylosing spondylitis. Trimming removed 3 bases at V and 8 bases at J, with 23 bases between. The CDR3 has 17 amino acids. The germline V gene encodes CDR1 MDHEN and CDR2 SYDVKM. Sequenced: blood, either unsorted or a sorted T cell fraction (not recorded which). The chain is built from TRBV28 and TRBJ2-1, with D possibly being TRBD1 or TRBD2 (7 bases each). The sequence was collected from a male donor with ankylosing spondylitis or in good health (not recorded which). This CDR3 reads CASSFPTQGGPAYEQFF. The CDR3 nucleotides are TGTGCCAGCAGTTTTCCAACCCAGGGGGGGCCCGCGTATGAGCAGTTCTTC. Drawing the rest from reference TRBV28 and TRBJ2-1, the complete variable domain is DVKVTQSSRYLVKRTGEKVFLECVQDMDHENMFWYRQDPGLGLRLIYFSYDVKMKEKGDIPEGYSVSREKKERFSLILESASTNQTSMYLCASSFPTQGGPAYEQFFGPGTRLTVL.